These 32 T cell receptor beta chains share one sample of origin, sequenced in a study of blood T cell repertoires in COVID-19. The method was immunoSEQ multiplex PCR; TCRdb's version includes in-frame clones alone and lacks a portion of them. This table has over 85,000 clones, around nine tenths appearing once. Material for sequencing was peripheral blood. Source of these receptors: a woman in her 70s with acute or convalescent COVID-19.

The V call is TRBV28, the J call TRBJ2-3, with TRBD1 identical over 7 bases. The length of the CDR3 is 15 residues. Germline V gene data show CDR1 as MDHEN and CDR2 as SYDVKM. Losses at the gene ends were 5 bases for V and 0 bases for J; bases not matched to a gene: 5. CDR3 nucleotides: TGTGCCAGCAGTACCGGGACAGCTAGCACAGATACGCAGTATTTT. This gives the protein CASSTGTASTDTQYF.

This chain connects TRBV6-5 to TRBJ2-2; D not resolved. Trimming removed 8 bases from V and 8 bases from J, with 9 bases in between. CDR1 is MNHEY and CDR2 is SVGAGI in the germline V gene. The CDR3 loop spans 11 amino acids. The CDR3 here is CASREAGELFF. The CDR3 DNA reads TGTGCCAGCCGAGAGGCGGGGGAGCTGTTTTTT.

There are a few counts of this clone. DNA of the CDR3: TGTGCCAGCAGAAGCGGGAGCGGAACCTACGAGCAGTACTTC. Its protein product is CASRSGSGTYEQYF. This sequence joins TRBV2 and TRBJ2-7; 8 bases fit TRBD2. This CDR3 spans 14 amino acids. The germline CDR1 and CDR2 sequences are SNHLY and FYNNEI. With 6 bases clipped from V and 2 bases from J, the junction kept 6 bases outside the gene matches.

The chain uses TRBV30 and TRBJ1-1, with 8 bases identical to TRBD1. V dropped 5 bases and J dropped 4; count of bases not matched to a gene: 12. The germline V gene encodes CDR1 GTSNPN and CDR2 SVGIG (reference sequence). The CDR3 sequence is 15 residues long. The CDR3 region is CAWGGSQGALTEAFF. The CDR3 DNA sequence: TGTGCCTGGGGCGGGTCGCAGGGGGCTCTCACTGAAGCTTTCTTT.

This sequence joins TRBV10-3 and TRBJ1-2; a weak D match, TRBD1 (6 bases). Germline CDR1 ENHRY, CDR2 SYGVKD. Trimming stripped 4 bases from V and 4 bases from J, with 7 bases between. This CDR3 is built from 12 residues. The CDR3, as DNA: TGTGCCATCAGTGGGGACACCTATGGCTACACCTTC. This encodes CAISGDTYGYTF.

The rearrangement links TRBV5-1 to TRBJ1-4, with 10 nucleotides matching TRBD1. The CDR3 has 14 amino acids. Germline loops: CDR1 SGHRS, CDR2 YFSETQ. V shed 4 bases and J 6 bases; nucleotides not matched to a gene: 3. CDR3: CASSEGQGYEKLFF. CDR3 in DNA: TGCGCCAGCAGCGAGGGACAGGGGTATGAAAAACTGTTTTTT.

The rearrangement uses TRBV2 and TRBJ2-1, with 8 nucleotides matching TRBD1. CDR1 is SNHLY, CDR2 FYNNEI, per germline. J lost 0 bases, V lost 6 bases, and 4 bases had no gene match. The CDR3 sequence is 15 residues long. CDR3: CASRKDRASYNEQFF. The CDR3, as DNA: TGTGCCAGCAGGAAGGACAGGGCCTCCTACAATGAGCAGTTCTTC.

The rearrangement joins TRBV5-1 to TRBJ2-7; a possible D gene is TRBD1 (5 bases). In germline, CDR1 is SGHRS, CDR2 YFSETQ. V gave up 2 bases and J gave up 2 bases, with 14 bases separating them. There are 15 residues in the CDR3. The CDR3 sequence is CASSFNSGSPYEQYF. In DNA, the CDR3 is TGCGCCAGCAGCTTCAATTCAGGGTCCCCCTACGAGCAGTACTTC.

The CDR3 spells CASSEGGRGNTIYF. The CDR3 region has the DNA TGTGCCAGCAGTGAAGGAGGGAGGGGAAACACCATATATTTT. The rearrangement links TRBV6-1 to TRBJ1-3; D not resolved. V lost 1 base to trimming and J lost 4 bases, with 8 bases between them. The CDR3 spans 14 residues. The V gene's germline CDR1 is MNHNS and CDR2 SASEGT.

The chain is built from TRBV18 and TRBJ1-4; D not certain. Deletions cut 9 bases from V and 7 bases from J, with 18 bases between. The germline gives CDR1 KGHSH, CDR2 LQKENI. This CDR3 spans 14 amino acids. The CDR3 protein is CASSAASGLEKLFF. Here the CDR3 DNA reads TGTGCCAGTTCAGCGGCGTCTGGACTTGAAAAACTGTTTTTT.

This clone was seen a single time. The CDR3: CASSQAYGTEAFF. DNA for the CDR3: TGTGCCAGCAGCCAAGCCTATGGCACTGAAGCTTTCTTT. The rearrangement uses TRBV3-1 (or the pseudogene TRBV3-2) and TRBJ1-1; no reliable D call. The germline gives CDR1 LGHDT, CDR2 YNNKEL (reference sequence). V lost 1 base and J 4 bases, leaving 7 bases between the germline ends. The CDR3 length is 13 residues.

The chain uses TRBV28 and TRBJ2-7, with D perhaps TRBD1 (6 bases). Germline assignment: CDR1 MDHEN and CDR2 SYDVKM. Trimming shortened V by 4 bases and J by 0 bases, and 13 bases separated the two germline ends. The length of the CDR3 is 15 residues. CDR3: CASSSGTPNSYEQYF. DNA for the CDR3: TGTGCCAGCAGTTCCGGGACACCAAACTCCTACGAGCAGTACTTC.

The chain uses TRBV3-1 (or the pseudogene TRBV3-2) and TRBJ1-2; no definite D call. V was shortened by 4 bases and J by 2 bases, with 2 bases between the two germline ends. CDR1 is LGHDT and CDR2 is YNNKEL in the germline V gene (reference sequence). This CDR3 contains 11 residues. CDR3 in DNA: TGTGCCAGCAGCCTAAACTATGGCTACACCTTC. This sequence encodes CASSLNYGYTF.

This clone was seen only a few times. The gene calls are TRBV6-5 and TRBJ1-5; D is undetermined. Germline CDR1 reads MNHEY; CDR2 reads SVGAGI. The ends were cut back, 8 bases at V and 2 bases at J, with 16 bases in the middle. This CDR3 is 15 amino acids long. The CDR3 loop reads CASDWRGGGNQPQHF. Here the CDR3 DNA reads TGTGCCAGCGATTGGCGGGGTGGGGGCAATCAGCCCCAGCATTTT.

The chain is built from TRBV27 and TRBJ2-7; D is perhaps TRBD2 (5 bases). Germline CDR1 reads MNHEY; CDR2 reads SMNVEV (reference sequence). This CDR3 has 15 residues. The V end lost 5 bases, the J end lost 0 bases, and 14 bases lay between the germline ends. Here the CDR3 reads CASSQIEGLSYEQYF. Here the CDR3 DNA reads TGTGCCAGCAGTCAAATCGAAGGACTCTCCTACGAGCAGTACTTC.

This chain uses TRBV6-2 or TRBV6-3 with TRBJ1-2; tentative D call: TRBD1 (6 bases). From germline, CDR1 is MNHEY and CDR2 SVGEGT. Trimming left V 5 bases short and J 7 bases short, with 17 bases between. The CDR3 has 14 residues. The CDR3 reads CASSRGQRSAGYTF. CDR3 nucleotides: TGTGCCAGCAGTAGAGGACAGAGATCCGCTGGCTACACCTTC.

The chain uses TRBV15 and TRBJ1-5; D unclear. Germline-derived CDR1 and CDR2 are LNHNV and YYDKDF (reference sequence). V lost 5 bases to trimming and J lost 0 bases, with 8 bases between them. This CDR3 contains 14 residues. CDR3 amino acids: CATSSQYSNQPQHF. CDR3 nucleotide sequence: TGTGCCACCAGCTCACAGTATAGCAATCAGCCCCAGCATTTT.

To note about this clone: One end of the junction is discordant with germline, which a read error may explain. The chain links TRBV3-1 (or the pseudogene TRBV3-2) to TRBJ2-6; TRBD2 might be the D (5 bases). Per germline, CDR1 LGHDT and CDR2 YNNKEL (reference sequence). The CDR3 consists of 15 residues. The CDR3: CASTQRGAGANVLTF. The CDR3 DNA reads TGTGCCAGCACCCAACGGGGAGCTGGGGCCAACGTCCTGACTTTC.

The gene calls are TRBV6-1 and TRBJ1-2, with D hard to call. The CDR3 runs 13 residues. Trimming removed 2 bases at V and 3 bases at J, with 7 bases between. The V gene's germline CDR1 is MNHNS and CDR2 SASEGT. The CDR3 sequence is CASSEYTYYGYTF. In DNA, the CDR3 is TGTGCCAGCAGTGAATACACCTACTATGGCTACACCTTC.

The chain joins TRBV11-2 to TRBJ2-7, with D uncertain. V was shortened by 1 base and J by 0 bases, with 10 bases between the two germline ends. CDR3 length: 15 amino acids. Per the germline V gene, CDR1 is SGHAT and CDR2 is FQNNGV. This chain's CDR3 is CASSLVNIPSYEQYF. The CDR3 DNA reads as TGTGCCAGCAGCTTAGTTAATATTCCCTCCTACGAGCAGTACTTC.

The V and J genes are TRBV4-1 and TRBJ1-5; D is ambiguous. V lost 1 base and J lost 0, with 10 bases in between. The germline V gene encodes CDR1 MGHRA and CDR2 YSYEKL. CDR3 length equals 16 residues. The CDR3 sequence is CASSQAGSLSNQPQHF. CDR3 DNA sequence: TGCGCCAGCAGCCAAGCCGGTTCCCTTAGCAATCAGCCCCAGCATTTT.

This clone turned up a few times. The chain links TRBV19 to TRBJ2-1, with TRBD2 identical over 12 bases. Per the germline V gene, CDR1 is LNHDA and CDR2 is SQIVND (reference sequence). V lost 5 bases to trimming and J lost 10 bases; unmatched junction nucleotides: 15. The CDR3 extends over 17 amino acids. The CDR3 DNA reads TGTGCCAGTAGTCCACCCCCGGCTAGCGGGAGGGTAGGGGAGCAGTTCTTC. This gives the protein CASSPPPASGRVGEQFF.

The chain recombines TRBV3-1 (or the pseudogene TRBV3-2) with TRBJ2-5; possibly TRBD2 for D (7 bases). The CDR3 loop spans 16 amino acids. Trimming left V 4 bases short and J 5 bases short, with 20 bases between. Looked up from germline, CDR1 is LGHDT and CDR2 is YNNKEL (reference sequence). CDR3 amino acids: CASSPRGPGGWETQYF. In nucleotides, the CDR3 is TGTGCCAGCAGCCCCCGGGGGCCCGGGGGGTGGGAGACCCAGTACTTC.

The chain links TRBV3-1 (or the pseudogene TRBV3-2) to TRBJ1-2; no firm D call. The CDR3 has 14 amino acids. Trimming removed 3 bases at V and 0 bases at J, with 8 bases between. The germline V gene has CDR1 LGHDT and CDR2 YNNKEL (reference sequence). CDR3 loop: CASSQGSSNYGYTF. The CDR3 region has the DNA TGTGCCAGCAGCCAGGGCAGTTCTAACTATGGCTACACCTTC.

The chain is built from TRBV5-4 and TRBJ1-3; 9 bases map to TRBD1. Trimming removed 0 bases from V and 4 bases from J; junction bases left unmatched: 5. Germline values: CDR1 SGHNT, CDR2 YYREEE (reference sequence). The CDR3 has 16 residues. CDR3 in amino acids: CASSLVGTGSGNTIYF. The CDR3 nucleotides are TGTGCCAGCAGCTTGGTCGGGACAGGGAGCGGAAACACCATATATTTT.

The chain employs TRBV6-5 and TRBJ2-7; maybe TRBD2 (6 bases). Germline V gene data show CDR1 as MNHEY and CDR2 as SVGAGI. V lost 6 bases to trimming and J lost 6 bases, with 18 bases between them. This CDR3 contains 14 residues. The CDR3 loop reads CASSPIRGAGEQYF. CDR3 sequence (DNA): TGTGCCAGCAGCCCGATCCGCGGGGCTGGCGAGCAGTACTTC.

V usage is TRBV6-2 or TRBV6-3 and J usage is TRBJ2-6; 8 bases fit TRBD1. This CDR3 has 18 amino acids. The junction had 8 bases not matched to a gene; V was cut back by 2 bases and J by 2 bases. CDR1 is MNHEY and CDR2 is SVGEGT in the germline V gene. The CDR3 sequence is CASSYEGRGRAGANVLTF. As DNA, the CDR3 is TGTGCCAGCAGTTACGAAGGCAGGGGGCGGGCTGGGGCCAACGTCCTGACTTTC.

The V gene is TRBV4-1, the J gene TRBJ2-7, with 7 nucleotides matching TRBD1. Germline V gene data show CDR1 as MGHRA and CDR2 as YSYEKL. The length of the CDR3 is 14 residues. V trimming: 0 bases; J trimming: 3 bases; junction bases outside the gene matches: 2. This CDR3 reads CASSQDRGFYEQYF. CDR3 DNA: TGCGCCAGCAGCCAAGACAGGGGGTTCTACGAGCAGTACTTC.

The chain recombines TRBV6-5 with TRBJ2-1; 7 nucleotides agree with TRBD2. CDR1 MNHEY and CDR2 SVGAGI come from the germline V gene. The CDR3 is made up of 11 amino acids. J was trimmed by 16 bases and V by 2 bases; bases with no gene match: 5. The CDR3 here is CASSYGRESFF. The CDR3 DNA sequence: TGTGCCAGCAGTTACGGGCGGGAGTCCTTCTTC.

CDR3: CASIPGSGGPYEQYF. Here the CDR3 DNA reads TGTGCCAGCATCCCCGGGTCAGGGGGACCCTACGAGCAGTACTTC. The rearrangement uses TRBV28 and TRBJ2-7; 7 bases are shared with TRBD1. This CDR3 spans 15 amino acids. The ends lost 7 bases at V and 2 bases at J; junction bases unmatched: 11. In germline, CDR1 is MDHEN, CDR2 SYDVKM.

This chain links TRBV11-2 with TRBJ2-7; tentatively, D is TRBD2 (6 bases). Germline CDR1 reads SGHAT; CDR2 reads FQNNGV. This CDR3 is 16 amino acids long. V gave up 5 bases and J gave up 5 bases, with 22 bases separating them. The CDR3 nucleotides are TGTGCCAGCAGCCCCAGCCCCCAGGGAGCTAGCGACGAGCAGTACTTC. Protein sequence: CASSPSPQGASDEQYF.

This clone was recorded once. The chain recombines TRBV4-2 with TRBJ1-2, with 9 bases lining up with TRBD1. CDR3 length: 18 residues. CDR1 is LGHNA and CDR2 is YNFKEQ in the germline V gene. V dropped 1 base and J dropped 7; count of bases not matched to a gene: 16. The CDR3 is CASSQVITGGPLTRGYTF. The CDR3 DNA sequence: TGTGCCAGCAGCCAAGTAATAACAGGGGGCCCCCTCACTCGTGGCTACACCTTC.